The sequence of this TCR beta chain was determined in a study of glioma-infiltrating T cells after dendritic cell vaccination (dated by TCRdb to 2015 to 2016). Broadly, across the study: Of the approximately 15 glioblastoma patients in the cohort, all drawn from Phase I and II dendritic cell vaccination trials, 9 were newly diagnosed and 6 had recurrent disease. Tumor-infiltrating lymphocyte content was quantified and tumor and blood repertoires were compared in dendritic cell-vaccinated glioblastoma patients by deep sequencing of TCR beta CDR3 regions. To make the vaccine, monocyte-derived dendritic cells were cultured for seven days with IL-4 and GM-CSF and then pulsed overnight with autologous tumor lysate. Between the early 2000s and the early 2010s, patients were given autologous tumor lysate-pulsed dendritic cell vaccination. Survival after dendritic cell vaccination was correlated with TCR sequencing metrics, such as TIL content and the overlap between tumor and blood repertoires. Patients received three intradermal dendritic cell vaccine injections at biweekly intervals in the arm below the axilla.

Selection of patients required sufficient residual fresh-frozen tumor tissue and over two years of available survival data. Although molecular status otherwise differed among the glioblastoma patients, no patient had an isocitrate dehydrogenase mutation. PBMC were collected before vaccination, two weeks after the third vaccination, and at tumor progression if tumor progression occurred. The Qiagen DNeasy Blood extraction Kit was used for extraction of genomic DNA. Remarks on this clone: The clone's antigen remains unknown. Base qualities are not at hand, and no much larger clone is one base apart.

The immunoSEQ assay amplified TCRB CDR3 regions from approximately 2 micrograms of genomic DNA, or from all available DNA when less than that amount was available. Multiplex PCR used 60 forward primers for TCR V beta segments and 13 reverse primers for J beta segments. Synthetic control templates were spiked into each sample at limiting dilution to estimate reads per starting template. Reads of 87 bp were generated by sequencing on the Illumina HiSeq System. Turning to the authors' computational methods: PCR and sequencing errors were removed by a nearest neighbor algorithm that merged closely related sequences. TCR overlap was defined as the percentage of unique tumor TCR beta sequences that were also present in the same patient's peripheral blood. TCRdb obtained this table from immuneACCESS and retained in-frame rearrangements with V and J assigned. These tables miss some clones; where compared with another copy, unresolved V genes account for less than half of the shortfall, and the remainder is unexplained. The V and J calls and clone size are taken from that table; D and trimming were inferred from the DNA. The sample records 35,000 to 40,000 clones, roughly 79% of which are singletons. The top ten clonotypes cover less than 8.5% of the sample.

The study at large found these results: After dendritic cell vaccination, a higher estimated pretreatment TIL content predicted longer time to progression and longer overall survival. The three-group TCR overlap response model was characterized as speculative, and prospective validation of the model was stated to be required. The cohort was small and heterogeneous, only a few patients had full blood and tumor sets, and even fewer had initial-recurrent tumor pairs. TCR clonality showed no direct relationship with survival, which suggests that a diverse polyclonal response may be important.

From cysteine to phenylalanine, the CDR3 is 15 amino acids long. CDR3 DNA only is kept here, 45 bases in frame from base 1. Here V drops 2 bases and J drops 2 bases, and the junction holds 5 bases not matched to any gene. Based on the germline V gene, the CDR1 and CDR2 sequences are MNHNS and SASEGT. Sequencing was performed on blood, taken before dendritic cell vaccination. The V gene is TRBV6-1 and the J gene is TRBJ2-7; the junction holds 8 bases that match TRBD1. This clonotype was obtained from a human donor with glioblastoma. Here is the DNA: TGTGCCAGCAGTGAACAGGGGGCAATGACCTACGAGCAGTACTTC. Its translation reads: CASSEQGAMTYEQYF.